This entry lists 10 T cell receptor beta chains sequenced from one sample in a study of T cell changes during pregnancy in multiple sclerosis. Only in-frame clones appear in the TCRdb table, and some are missing; sequencing was by immunoSEQ multiplex PCR. The repertoire holds 90,000 to 100,000 clones, with more than 90% as singletons. Sequencing was performed on peripheral blood, taken in the first trimester of pregnancy. The source of these receptors is a female donor with multiple sclerosis, enrolled in a pregnancy study.

Remarks on this clone: In the same sample, other DNA sequences code for this CDR3. The rearrangement links TRBV5-1 to TRBJ2-1, with a tentative D call TRBD2 (6 bases). Looked up from germline, CDR1 is SGHRS and CDR2 is YFSETQ. V gave up 3 bases and J gave up 3 bases, with 7 bases separating them. This CDR3 comprises 13 residues. The CDR3 region is CASSSGLYNEQFF. CDR3 DNA: TGCGCCAGCAGCTCGGGACTCTACAATGAGCAGTTCTTC.

As for this clone: The sample contains more than one DNA sequence encoding this CDR3. V is TRBV5-1 and J is TRBJ2-5, with 7 bases identical to TRBD1. This CDR3 region has 15 residues. Germline values: CDR1 SGHRS, CDR2 YFSETQ. V lost 0 bases and J lost 1; bases outside the gene matches: 3. CDR3 residues: CASSLARTGQETQYF. Here the CDR3 DNA reads TGCGCCAGCAGCTTGGCCAGGACAGGCCAAGAGACCCAGTACTTC.

The chain has TRBV9 and TRBJ2-2, with 8 bases that match TRBD1. Germline trimming cut 0 bases from V and 4 bases from J; bases unmatched to any gene: 14. The germline V gene has CDR1 SGDLS and CDR2 YYNGEE. The CDR3 contains 19 residues. CDR3 coding DNA: TGTGCCAGCAGCGTAGCCCCACTCCCGAGGACAGGGCGCACCGGGGAGCTGTTTTTT. Translation gives CASSVAPLPRTGRTGELFF.

The CDR3 DNA follows: TGTGCCAGCGCCCTCCAGGGGAACTTATACGAGCAGTACTTC. Its protein product is CASALQGNLYEQYF. The V and J genes are TRBV6-1 and TRBJ2-7; TRBD1 is a possible D gene (6 bases). Germline assignment: CDR1 MNHNS and CDR2 SASEGT. V was cut by 8 bases and J by 4 bases, with 18 bases left in between. CDR3 length: 14 residues.

The V and J genes are TRBV10-3 and TRBJ2-2; TRBD2 agrees at 9 bases. Trimming cost V 5 bases and J 6 bases; bases outside gene matches: 10. This CDR3 is 16 amino acids long. The germline V gene encodes CDR1 ENHRY and CDR2 SYGVKD. The CDR3 nucleotides are TGTGCCATCAGTAGCCCCCGGACTAGCGAATCCGGGGAGCTGTTTTTT. This gives the protein CAISSPRTSESGELFF.

The V and J genes are TRBV27 and TRBJ2-1; TRBD2 matches 9 bases. V lost 2 bases and J lost 8; bases outside the gene matches: 4. Germline CDR1 reads MNHEY; CDR2 reads SMNVEV (reference sequence). The CDR3 runs to 14 residues. The CDR3 is CASSLAGGRYEQFF. In nucleotides, the CDR3 is TGTGCCAGCAGTTTAGCGGGAGGGCGGTATGAGCAGTTCTTC.

The rearrangement joins TRBV5-4 to TRBJ2-1, with TRBD2 matching 8 bases. The CDR3 is made up of 16 amino acids. V trimming: 5 bases; J trimming: 0 bases; junction bases outside the gene matches: 7. Germline V gives CDR1 SGHNT, CDR2 YYREEE (reference sequence). CDR3 amino acids: CASRYTSGSSYNEQFF. As DNA, the CDR3 is TGTGCCAGCAGGTATACTAGCGGAAGCTCCTACAATGAGCAGTTCTTC.

This chain uses TRBV9 with TRBJ2-7, with 9 bases identical to TRBD1. Trimming at V came to 2 bases and at J to 7 bases, leaving 4 bases not matched to a gene. The CDR3 has 13 residues. In germline, CDR1 is SGDLS, CDR2 YYNGEE. The CDR3 loop reads CASSVDGTGEQYF. CDR3 coding DNA: TGTGCCAGCAGCGTCGACGGGACAGGGGAGCAGTACTTC.

The CDR3 protein is CASSLSEGGRTYEQYF. In DNA, the CDR3 is TGTGCCAGCAGTTTATCGGAGGGCGGGAGGACCTACGAGCAGTACTTC. The chain employs TRBV27 and TRBJ2-7; TRBD2 agrees at 8 bases. J lost 2 bases, V lost 0 bases, and 6 bases had no gene match. CDR3 length: 16 residues. Looked up from germline, CDR1 is MNHEY and CDR2 is SMNVEV (reference sequence).

The rearrangement uses TRBV7-8 and TRBJ2-7; 9 bases match TRBD1. CDR1 is SGHVS and CDR2 is FQNEAQ in the germline V gene. The V and J ends lost 6 bases and 6 bases, in that order; junction bases with no gene match: 9. The CDR3 runs 14 residues. The CDR3 sequence is CASSSGTGPIEQYF. The DNA of the CDR3 is TGTGCCAGCAGTTCCGGGACAGGGCCCATCGAGCAGTACTTC.